This T cell receptor (beta chain) was recorded in a study of regulatory T cells in long-lasting Graves disease. This CDR3 is built from 12 residues. CDR1 and CDR2 from the germline V gene are SGHRS and YFSETQ. Trimming at V came to 5 bases and at J to 4 bases, leaving 1 base not matched to a gene. This clonotype came up many times. Both iRepertoire HTBI primers and Arm-PCR of CDR3 regions were used to build the TCR beta libraries. TCRdb re-derived calls from the multiplex PCR reads in MiXCR, one entry per CDR3 protein. The sample lists 350,000 to 500,000 distinct CDR3 sequences, about 15% occurring once. This sample's time point: newly diagnosed GD, antithyroid drugs for less than 3 months. Scientists built the TCR library using RNA that was extracted from PBMCs. This sample was shared with a second study, whose subject was T cells in Graves' hyperthyroidism and ophthalmopathy.

The chain couples TRBV5-1 to TRBJ2-3, with 7 bases lining up with TRBD1. The material was peripheral blood mononuclear cells (PBMCs), obtained at new diagnosis, from a patient treated with antithyroid drugs. This receptor was obtained from a woman in her forties or fifties with Graves disease. The CDR3 sequence: CASRRGPDTQYF. The CDR3 region has the DNA TGCGCCAGCAGAAGGGGGCCAGATACGCAGTATTTT.